This entry features one T cell receptor (beta chain) sequence. Its antigen is currently unknown. Just one base apart from a much larger clone, this may be a read error. No cell sorting was done before RNA was extracted from the tissue. Between August and November 2014, newly diagnosed, chemotherapy-naive lung cancer patients underwent thoracic surgery in China. This specimen comes from a study of tumor and adjacent non-tumor tissue in lung cancer. Overall study context: On average, productive TCRbeta reads reached about 4.17 million per sample. Study observations and caveats: Top 100 clones took a larger repertoire share in normal lung.

A modified ARM-PCR protocol with three rounds of nested PCR amplified TCRbeta. TCRdb independently ran MiXCR on the multiplex PCR reads; one entry per CDR3 protein. The table includes about 110,000 distinct CDR3 sequences, roughly 84% detected once. Unmatched junction bases numbered 6, after V lost 3 bases and J lost 1 base. The CDR3 is 15 residues long. Germline V gene sequence: CDR1 MDHEN, CDR2 SYDVKM. The sequence came from a man aged 65 to 79 with non-small cell lung cancer. Sequences were obtained from lung tumor tissue. The chain links TRBV28 to TRBJ2-7; 7 bases are shared with TRBD2. The DNA for the CDR3 is TGTGCCAGCAGTTTGGGAGGGGTCGGGTCCTACGAGCAGTACTTC. It specifies CASSLGGVGSYEQYF.